This T cell receptor beta chain is drawn from a study of blood T cell repertoires in COVID-19. The method was immunoSEQ multiplex PCR; TCRdb's version includes in-frame clones alone and lacks a portion of them. The sample consists of approximately 210,000 clones, about four fifths of them appearing once. There are 12 residues in the CDR3. The germline V gene encodes CDR1 MNHEY and CDR2 SMNVEV (reference sequence). V was clipped by 1 base and J by 9 bases, with 9 bases between them. The receptor was derived from a woman aged 55 to 70 who had recovered from COVID-19. V and J are TRBV27 and TRBJ1-1; no definite D call. The sequenced sample was PBMCs or T cells enriched from blood (not recorded which). The CDR3, as DNA: TGTGCCAGCAGTTTATACGGAGAAAAAGCTTTCTTT. Protein product: CASSLYGEKAFF.